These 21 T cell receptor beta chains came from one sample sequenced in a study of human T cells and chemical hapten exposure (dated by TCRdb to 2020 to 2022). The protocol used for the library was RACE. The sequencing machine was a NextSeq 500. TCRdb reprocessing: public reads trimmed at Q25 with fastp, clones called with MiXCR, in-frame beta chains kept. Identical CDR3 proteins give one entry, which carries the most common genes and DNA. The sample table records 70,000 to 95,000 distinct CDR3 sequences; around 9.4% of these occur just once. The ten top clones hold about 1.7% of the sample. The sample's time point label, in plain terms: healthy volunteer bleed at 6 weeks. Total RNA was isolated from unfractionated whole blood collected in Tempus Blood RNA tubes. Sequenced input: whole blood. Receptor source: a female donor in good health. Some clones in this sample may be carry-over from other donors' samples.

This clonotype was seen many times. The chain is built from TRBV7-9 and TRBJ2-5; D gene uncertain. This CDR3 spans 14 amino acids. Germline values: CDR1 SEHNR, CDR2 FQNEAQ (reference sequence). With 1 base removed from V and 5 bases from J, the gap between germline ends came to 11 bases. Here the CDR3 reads CASSLVLTGETQYF. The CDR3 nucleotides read TGTGCCAGCAGCTTAGTACTTACCGGGGAGACCCAGTACTTC.

The CDR3 nucleotides are TGTGCCAGCAGTTTTAGCTTCCCCGGCGGGGACAGGGTTCGATACGAGCAGTACTTC. This codes for CASSFSFPGGDRVRYEQYF. The V call is TRBV27, the J call TRBJ2-7, with 9 nucleotides matching TRBD1. Trimming at V came to 3 bases and at J to 4 bases, leaving 19 bases not matched to a gene. The CDR3 runs to 19 residues. The germline V gene has CDR1 MNHEY and CDR2 SMNVEV (reference sequence).

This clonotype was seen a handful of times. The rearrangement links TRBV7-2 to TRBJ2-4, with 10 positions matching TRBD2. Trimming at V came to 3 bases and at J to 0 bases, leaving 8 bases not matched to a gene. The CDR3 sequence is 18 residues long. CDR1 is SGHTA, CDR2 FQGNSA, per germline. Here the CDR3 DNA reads TGTGCCAGCAGCTTGCTAGCGGGGGCCCTAGAAGCCAAAAACATTCAGTACTTC. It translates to CASSLLAGALEAKNIQYF.

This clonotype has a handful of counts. The CDR3 DNA reads as TGCGCCAGCAGCCTGGACAGGGAAGCAACTAATGAAAAACTGTTTTTT. It codes for CASSLDREATNEKLFF. The chain joins TRBV4-3 to TRBJ1-4; 8 bases fit TRBD1. The V segment lost 4 bases and the J segment 0 bases; nucleotides outside the gene matches: 4. The germline V gene encodes CDR1 LGHNA and CDR2 YSLEER. The CDR3 totals 16 residues.

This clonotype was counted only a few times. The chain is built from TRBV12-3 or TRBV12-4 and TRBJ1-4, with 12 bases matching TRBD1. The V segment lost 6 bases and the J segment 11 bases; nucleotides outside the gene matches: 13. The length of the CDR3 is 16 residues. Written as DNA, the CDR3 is TGTGCCAGCAGACCCGCCGGGCGGGACAGGGGGCGGAAACTGTTTTTT. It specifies CASRPAGRDRGRKLFF.

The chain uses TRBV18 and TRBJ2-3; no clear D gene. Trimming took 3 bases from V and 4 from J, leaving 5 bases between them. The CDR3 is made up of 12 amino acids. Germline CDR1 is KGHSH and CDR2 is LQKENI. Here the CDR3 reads CASSPAPDTQYF. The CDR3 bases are TGTGCCAGCTCACCTGCCCCAGATACGCAGTATTTT.

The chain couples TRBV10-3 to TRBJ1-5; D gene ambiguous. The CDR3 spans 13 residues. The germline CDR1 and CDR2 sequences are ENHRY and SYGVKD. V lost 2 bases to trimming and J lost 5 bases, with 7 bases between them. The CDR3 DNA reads TGTGCCATCAGTGAGGGAGAGGATCAGCCCCAGCATTTT. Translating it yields CAISEGEDQPQHF.

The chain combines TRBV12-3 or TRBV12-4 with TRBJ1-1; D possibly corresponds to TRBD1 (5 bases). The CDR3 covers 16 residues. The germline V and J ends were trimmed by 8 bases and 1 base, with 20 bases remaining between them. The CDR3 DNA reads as TGTGCCAGCGGAGGTTATGGGGGAGGGCGGAACACTGAAGCTTTCTTT. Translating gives CASGGYGGGRNTEAFF.

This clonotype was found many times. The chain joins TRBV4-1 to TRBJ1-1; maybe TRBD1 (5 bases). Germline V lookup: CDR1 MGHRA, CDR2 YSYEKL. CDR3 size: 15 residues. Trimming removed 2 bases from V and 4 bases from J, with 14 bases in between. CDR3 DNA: TGCGCCAGCAGCCAATTTGGGGGAGGAGTCACTGAAGCTTTCTTT. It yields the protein CASSQFGGGVTEAFF.

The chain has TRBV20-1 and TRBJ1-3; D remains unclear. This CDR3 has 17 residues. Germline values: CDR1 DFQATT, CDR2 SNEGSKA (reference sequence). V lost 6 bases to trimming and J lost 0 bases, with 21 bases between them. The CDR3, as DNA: TGCAGTGCCAGCATAGGGTTTGCCCTTCACTCTGGAAACACCATATATTTT. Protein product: CSASIGFALHSGNTIYF.

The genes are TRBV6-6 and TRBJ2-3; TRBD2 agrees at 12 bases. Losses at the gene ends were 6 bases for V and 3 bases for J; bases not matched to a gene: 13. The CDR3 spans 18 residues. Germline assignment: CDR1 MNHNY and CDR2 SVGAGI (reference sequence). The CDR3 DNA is TGTGCCAGCAGCGAGGGCCTAGCGGGGGGGCCTGGTACAGATACGCAGTATTTT. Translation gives CASSEGLAGGPGTDTQYF.

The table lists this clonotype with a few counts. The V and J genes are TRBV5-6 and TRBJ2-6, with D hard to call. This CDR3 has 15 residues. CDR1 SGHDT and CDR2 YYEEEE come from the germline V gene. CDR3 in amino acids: CGTQYQSSGANVLTF. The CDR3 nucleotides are TGTGGAACACAGTACCAAAGCTCTGGGGCCAACGTCCTGACTTTC. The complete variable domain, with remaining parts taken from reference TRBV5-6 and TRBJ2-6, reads DAGVTQSPTHLIKTRGQQVTLRCSPKSGHDTVSWYQQALGQGPQFIFQYYEEEERQRGNFPDRFSGHQFPNYSSELNVNALLLGDSALYLCGTQYQSSGANVLTFGAGSRLTVL.

The CDR3 DNA follows: TGTGCCAGCAGTTACCCCTCGGGGCTAATCTACGAGCAGTACTTC. Translating gives CASSYPSGLIYEQYF. The V call is TRBV6-2 or TRBV6-3, the J call TRBJ2-7, with D perhaps matching TRBD1 or TRBD2 (5 bases each). This CDR3 contains 15 residues. Looked up from germline, CDR1 is MNHEY and CDR2 is SVGEGT. V was trimmed by 2 bases and J by 3 bases, leaving 14 bases between them.

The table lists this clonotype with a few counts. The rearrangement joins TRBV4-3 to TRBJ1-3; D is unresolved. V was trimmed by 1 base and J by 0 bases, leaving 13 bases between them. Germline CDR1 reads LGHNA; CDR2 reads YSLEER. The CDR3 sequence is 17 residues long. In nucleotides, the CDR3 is TGCGCCAGCAGCCAAGCTGGGTACACCTACTCTGGAAACACCATATATTTT. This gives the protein CASSQAGYTYSGNTIYF.

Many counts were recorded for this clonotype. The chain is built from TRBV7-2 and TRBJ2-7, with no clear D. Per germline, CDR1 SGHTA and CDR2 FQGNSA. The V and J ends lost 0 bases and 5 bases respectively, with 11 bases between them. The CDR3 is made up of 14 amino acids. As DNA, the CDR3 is TGTGCCAGCAGCTTAGCCGCCTGGTTCGACGAGCAGTACTTC. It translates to CASSLAAWFDEQYF.

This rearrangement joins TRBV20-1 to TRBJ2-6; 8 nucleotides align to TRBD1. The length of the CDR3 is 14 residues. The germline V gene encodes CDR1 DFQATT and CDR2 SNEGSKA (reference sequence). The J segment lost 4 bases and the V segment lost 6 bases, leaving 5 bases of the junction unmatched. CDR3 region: CSAGQGPGANVLTF. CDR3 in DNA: TGCAGTGCCGGACAGGGCCCCGGGGCCAACGTCCTGACTTTC.

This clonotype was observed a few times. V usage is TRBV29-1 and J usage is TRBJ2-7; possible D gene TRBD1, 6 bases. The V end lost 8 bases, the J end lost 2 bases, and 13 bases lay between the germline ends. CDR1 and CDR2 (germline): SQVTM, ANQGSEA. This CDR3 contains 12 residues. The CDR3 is CSTQTGTYEQYF. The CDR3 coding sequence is TGCAGCACCCAGACAGGCACCTACGAGCAGTACTTC.

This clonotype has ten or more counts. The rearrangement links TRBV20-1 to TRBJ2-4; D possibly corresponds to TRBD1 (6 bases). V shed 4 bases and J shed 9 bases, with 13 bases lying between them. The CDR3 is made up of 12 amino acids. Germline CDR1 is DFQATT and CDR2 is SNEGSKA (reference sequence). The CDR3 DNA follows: TGCAGTGCTAACGGACAGTCAGCCATTCAGTACTTC. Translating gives CSANGQSAIQYF.

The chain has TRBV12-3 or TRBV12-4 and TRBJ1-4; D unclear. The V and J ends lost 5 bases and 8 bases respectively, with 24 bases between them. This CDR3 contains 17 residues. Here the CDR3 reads CASSPAASERDWEKLFF. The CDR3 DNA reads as TGTGCCAGCAGTCCCGCGGCCAGTGAACGGGATTGGGAAAAACTGTTTTTT.

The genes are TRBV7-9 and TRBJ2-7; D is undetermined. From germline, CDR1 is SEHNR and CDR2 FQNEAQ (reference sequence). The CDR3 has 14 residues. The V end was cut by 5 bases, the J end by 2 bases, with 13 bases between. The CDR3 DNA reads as TGTGCCAGCAGCCCCAGCACCCTAGCCTACGAGCAGTACTTC. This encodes CASSPSTLAYEQYF.

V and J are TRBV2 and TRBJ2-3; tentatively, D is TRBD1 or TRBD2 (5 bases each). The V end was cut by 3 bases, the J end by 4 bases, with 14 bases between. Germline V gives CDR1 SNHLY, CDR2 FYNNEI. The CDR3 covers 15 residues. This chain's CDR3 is CASSEGGDRADTQYF. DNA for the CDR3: TGTGCCAGCAGTGAGGGTGGGGACCGCGCAGATACGCAGTATTTT.